One and the same sample provided the 32 T cell receptor beta chains below, sequenced in a study of spatial heterogeneity in lung cancer. The time point here: blood at routine non-recurrence follow-up after resection. Extraction of whole RNA from tumor, nontumor lung or frozen PBMC preceded unsorted sequencing. Using its own MiXCR run on the 5' RACE reads, TCRdb lists one record per CDR3 protein. The profile shows around 110,000 distinct CDR3 sequences, over 9% of them singletons. The source material was PBMCs, sampled at follow-up. All receptors come from a male donor with early-stage non-small cell lung cancer.

The chain has TRBV18 and TRBJ1-1; possible D gene TRBD1, 6 bases. Germline CDR1 KGHSH, CDR2 LQKENI. The CDR3 has 15 residues. Trimming took 3 bases from V and 3 from J, leaving 14 bases between them. The CDR3 protein is CASSPNYRDDTEAFF. CDR3 DNA: TGTGCCAGCTCACCCAATTACAGGGACGACACTGAAGCTTTCTTT.

Concerning this clonotype itself: One junction end disagrees with the germline gene, perhaps due to a read error. The chain combines TRBV20-1 with TRBJ2-3; TRBD2 agrees at 13 bases. The CDR3 totals 15 residues. Germline CDR1 and CDR2: DFQATT and SNEGSKA (reference sequence). The CDR3 sequence: CSAKLAGGSTDTRYF. The DNA for the CDR3 is TGCAGTGCTAAACTAGCGGGGGGGAGCACAGATACGCGGTATTTT.

This chain links TRBV18 with TRBJ1-3; no firm D call. The CDR3 spans 15 residues. Germline V gene data show CDR1 as KGHSH and CDR2 as LQKENI. Trimming stripped 3 bases from V and 4 bases from J, with 13 bases between. The chain's CDR3 is CASSPEGRMGNTIYF. CDR3 DNA: TGTGCCAGCTCACCCGAAGGACGGATGGGAAACACCATATATTTT.

This clonotype came up many times. V is TRBV6-2 or TRBV6-3 and J is TRBJ2-1; possibly TRBD2 for D (5 bases). CDR1 is MNHEY, CDR2 SVGEGT, per germline. The CDR3 spans 12 residues. Trimming removed 4 bases from V and 12 bases from J, with 13 bases in between. The CDR3 DNA follows: TGTGCCAGCAGTTCGTTTGGAGGTGGGCAGTTCTTC. It specifies CASSSFGGGQFF.

The gene calls are TRBV7-9 and TRBJ1-1; D is undetermined. With 7 bases removed from V and 0 bases from J, the gap between germline ends came to 12 bases. This CDR3 spans 14 amino acids. Per the germline V gene, CDR1 is SEHNR and CDR2 is FQNEAQ (reference sequence). The CDR3 loop reads CASIQIGMNTEAFF. The CDR3 nucleotides read TGTGCCAGCATCCAGATCGGGATGAACACTGAAGCTTTCTTT.

This clonotype was counted many times. The genes are TRBV10-3 and TRBJ1-1, with 7 positions matching TRBD1. CDR3 length: 13 amino acids. CDR1 is ENHRY and CDR2 is SYGVKD in the germline V gene. Losses at the gene ends were 6 bases for V and 1 base for J; bases not matched to a gene: 2. This CDR3 is CAIRGQPNTEAFF. The CDR3 DNA reads as TGTGCCATCAGGGGACAGCCGAACACTGAAGCTTTCTTT.

The chain links TRBV11-1 to TRBJ2-7; TRBD1 aligns across 8 bases. Germline V gene lookup returns CDR1 SGHAT and CDR2 FQDESV (reference sequence). The CDR3 runs 14 residues. The J segment lost 6 bases and the V segment lost 4 bases, leaving 8 bases of the junction unmatched. In DNA form, the CDR3 reads TGTGCCAGCAGCTCAAAAGGGACAGGAGGCGAGCAGTACTTC. The encoded protein is CASSSKGTGGEQYF.

This clonotype showed up just a few times. V usage is TRBV11-2 and J usage is TRBJ1-5; D remains unclear. Trimming shortened V by 0 bases and J by 7 bases, and 7 bases separated the two germline ends. The germline CDR1 and CDR2 sequences are SGHAT and FQNNGV. This CDR3 contains 13 residues. The CDR3 DNA reads TGTGCCAGCAGCTTAGATCTGGGGCAGCCCCAGCATTTT. Its translation: CASSLDLGQPQHF.

The rearrangement links TRBV30 to TRBJ2-7; D uncertain. Germline values: CDR1 GTSNPN, CDR2 SVGIG (reference sequence). Trimming left V 1 base short and J 3 bases short, with 4 bases between. The CDR3 contains 11 residues. Written as DNA, the CDR3 is TGTGCCTGGAGTGGGGGCTACGAGCAGTACTTC. Amino acid sequence: CAWSGGYEQYF.

This clonotype appeared a few times. The rearrangement uses TRBV7-9 and TRBJ1-5; 8 nucleotides match TRBD1. This CDR3 comprises 13 residues. Germline CDR1 SEHNR, CDR2 FQNEAQ (reference sequence). V lost 1 base to trimming and J lost 15 bases; unmatched junction nucleotides: 8. The CDR3 is CASSLGTGLERHF. CDR3 DNA: TGTGCCAGCAGCTTAGGGACAGGGTTAGAGAGGCATTTT. The complete variable domain, with remaining parts taken from reference TRBV7-9 and TRBJ1-5, reads DTGVSQNPRHKITKRGQNVTFRCDPISEHNRLYWYRQTLGQGPEFLTYFQNEAQLEKSRLLSDRFSAERPKGSFSTLEIQRTEQGDSAMYLCASSLGTGLERHFGDGTRLSIL.

This clonotype was counted only a few times. The rearrangement uses TRBV9 and TRBJ2-2; 8 nucleotides agree with TRBD2. Germline values: CDR1 SGDLS, CDR2 YYNGEE. The CDR3 spans 16 residues. V lost 4 bases to trimming and J lost 4 bases; unmatched junction nucleotides: 9. The CDR3 nucleotides read TGTGCCAGCAGCCCCGGGGGGGGCCCGAGCACCGGGGAGCTGTTTTTT. This codes for CASSPGGGPSTGELFF.

At least ten counts were recorded for this clonotype. The chain employs TRBV6-2 or TRBV6-3 and TRBJ2-3; 7 nucleotides align to TRBD1. Germline lookup yields CDR1 MNHEY and CDR2 SVGEGT. The CDR3 runs 14 residues. V lost 6 bases and J lost 1; bases outside the gene matches: 4. The CDR3 region has the DNA TGTGCCAGCAGCTATGGACAGGGCACAGATACGCAGTATTTT. This gives the protein CASSYGQGTDTQYF.

Ten or more counts support this clonotype. This chain joins TRBV4-2 and TRBJ2-4, with TRBD1 matching 7 bases. This CDR3 spans 15 amino acids. Per the germline V gene, CDR1 is LGHNA and CDR2 is YNFKEQ. The J segment lost 3 bases and the V segment lost 8 bases, leaving 10 bases of the junction unmatched. CDR3 sequence reads: CASRDRDKDKNIQYF. The DNA for the CDR3 is TGTGCCAGCCGTGACAGGGATAAGGACAAAAACATTCAGTACTTC.

Only a few counts were recorded for this clonotype. J is TRBJ1-5 and V is TRBV12-3 or TRBV12-4; D is perhaps TRBD1 (5 bases). V gave up 0 bases and J gave up 7 bases, with 7 bases separating them. The CDR3 extends over 13 amino acids. The chain's CDR3 is CASSLATVQPQHF. DNA of the CDR3: TGTGCCAGCAGTTTAGCGACAGTGCAGCCCCAGCATTTT.

This clonotype was observed at least ten times. The chain has TRBV12-5 and TRBJ2-5; unclear D gene. The V end was cut by 1 base, the J end by 2 bases, with 2 bases between. Germline CDR1 reads LGHNT; CDR2 reads FRNRAP. The CDR3 is 12 amino acids. The chain's CDR3 is CASGLEQETQYF. The CDR3 DNA reads as TGTGCTAGTGGTTTGGAACAAGAGACCCAGTACTTC.

This clonotype has ten or more counts. CDR3 nucleotide sequence: TGTGCCAGCAGCTTAGGCGGGCAGTACTACGAGCAGTACTTC. Translated, it gives CASSLGGQYYEQYF. The chain recombines TRBV7-9 with TRBJ2-7, with D perhaps TRBD2 (5 bases). Germline CDR1 SEHNR, CDR2 FQNEAQ (reference sequence). This CDR3 contains 14 residues. Trimming stripped 1 base from V and 3 bases from J, with 10 bases between.

This clonotype was counted at least ten times. CDR3 region: CSALVSNQPQHF. CDR3 bases: TGCAGTGCCCTAGTTAGCAATCAGCCCCAGCATTTT. The chain is built from TRBV20-1 and TRBJ1-5; D is unresolved. This CDR3 has 12 amino acids. The V and J ends lost 6 bases and 0 bases respectively, with 6 bases between them. Germline V gene data show CDR1 as DFQATT and CDR2 as SNEGSKA (reference sequence).

The CDR3 spells CATQLRARNEQFF. CDR3 sequence (DNA): TGTGCCACCCAGTTAAGAGCCAGGAATGAGCAGTTCTTC. The chain links TRBV24-1 to TRBJ2-1, with D unresolved. The CDR3 covers 13 residues. Germline CDR1 is KGHDR and CDR2 is SFDVKD. V was shortened by 9 bases and J by 7 bases, with 15 bases between the two germline ends.

This clonotype came up a few times. The CDR3 DNA reads as TGTGCCAGCAGCTTTTTAGGGGTAGAGCAGTACTTC. Its protein product is CASSFLGVEQYF. The chain is built from TRBV7-8 and TRBJ2-7; D perhaps matches TRBD1 (5 bases). The CDR3 is 12 residues long. V lost 3 bases, J lost 7 bases, and 10 bases lay in between. In germline, CDR1 is SGHVS, CDR2 FQNEAQ. The full variable domain, with the rest looked up from reference TRBV7-8 and TRBJ2-7, is GAGVSQSPRYKVAKRGQDVALRCDPISGHVSLFWYQQALGQGPEFLTYFQNEAQLDKSGLPSDRFFAERPEGSVSTLKIQRTQQEDSAVYLCASSFLGVEQYFGPGTRLTVT.

Judged by abundance, this clonotype is medium-sized (0.01 to 0.1%). This chain links TRBV7-9 with TRBJ1-5, with 9 positions matching TRBD1. J lost 5 bases, V lost 5 bases, and 4 bases had no gene match. Germline V gene lookup returns CDR1 SEHNR and CDR2 FQNEAQ (reference sequence). CDR3 size: 14 residues. The CDR3 DNA reads as TGTGCCAGCAGCCCCGGGACAGGGCATCAGCCCCAGCATTTT. Protein sequence: CASSPGTGHQPQHF. Full variable domain (rest looked up from reference TRBV7-9 and TRBJ1-5): DTGVSQNPRHKITKRGQNVTFRCDPISEHNRLYWYRQTLGQGPEFLTYFQNEAQLEKSRLLSDRFSAERPKGSFSTLEIQRTEQGDSAMYLCASSPGTGHQPQHFGDGTRLSIL.

The V and J genes are TRBV12-3 or TRBV12-4 and TRBJ1-6, with D possibly TRBD1 on 6 matching bases. Trimming pared 6 bases from V and 8 bases from J, leaving 17 bases between. The CDR3 is made up of 15 amino acids. CDR3 coding DNA: TGTGCCAGCAGACGTGCTACAGGGTCCGATTCACCCCTCCACTTT. It codes for CASRRATGSDSPLHF.

This clonotype was picked up a small number of times. This chain uses TRBV7-8 with TRBJ1-1; a weak D match, TRBD1 (5 bases). The CDR3 contains 11 residues. The germline V gene has CDR1 SGHVS and CDR2 FQNEAQ. V was trimmed by 1 base and J by 10 bases, leaving 7 bases between them. For the CDR3, the DNA is TGTGCCAGCAGCTTAGGGGGGATAGCTTTCTTT. It codes for CASSLGGIAFF.

This chain joins TRBV5-1 and TRBJ2-3; 9 nucleotides match TRBD1. Germline CDR1 reads SGHRS; CDR2 reads YFSETQ. The J segment lost 3 bases and the V segment lost 5 bases, leaving 7 bases of the junction unmatched. The CDR3 consists of 15 residues. The CDR3: CASRPQGAGTDTQYF. Written as DNA, the CDR3 is TGCGCCAGCAGACCACAGGGGGCTGGAACAGATACGCAGTATTTT.

This clonotype appeared many times. The rearrangement joins TRBV27 to TRBJ2-1; D uncertain. Germline V gene data show CDR1 as MNHEY and CDR2 as SMNVEV (reference sequence). Trimming removed 5 bases from V and 7 bases from J, with 9 bases in between. The CDR3 has 12 amino acids. CDR3 sequence reads: CASSMGNNEQFF. CDR3 in DNA: TGTGCCAGCAGTATGGGAAATAATGAGCAGTTCTTC.

This clonotype has only a few counts. The rearrangement joins TRBV9 to TRBJ2-7; D unresolved. The germline V and J ends were trimmed by 0 bases and 1 base, with 8 bases remaining between them. Per the germline V gene, CDR1 is SGDLS and CDR2 is YYNGEE. CDR3 size: 14 residues. As DNA, the CDR3 is TGTGCCAGCAGCGTAGTGGGCAGTTCCTACGAGCAGTACTTC. Translating gives CASSVVGSSYEQYF.

This clonotype has a count of ten or more. Sequence at one end of the junction differs from germline and may be a read error. The CDR3 protein is CASSRDSYEQYF. The CDR3 bases are TGTGCCAGCAGTCGGGACAGCTACGAGCAGTACTTC. The V and J genes are TRBV5-1 and TRBJ2-7; 7 bases map to TRBD1. There are 12 residues in the CDR3. Germline assignment: CDR1 SGHRS and CDR2 YFSETQ.

This clonotype was found a few times. This sequence joins TRBV4-1 and TRBJ2-7; D is tentatively TRBD1 or TRBD2 (5 bases each). V lost 1 base, J lost 4 bases, and 14 bases lay in between. The CDR3 runs 15 residues. The germline V gene has CDR1 MGHRA and CDR2 YSYEKL. CDR3: CASSQGDPGLYEQYF. The CDR3 nucleotides read TGCGCCAGCAGCCAAGGGGACCCGGGGCTTTACGAGCAGTACTTC.

This chain links TRBV28 with TRBJ2-3; D remains ambiguous. The germline CDR1 and CDR2 sequences are MDHEN and SYDVKM. V was pared by 6 bases and J by 2 bases, with 6 bases between. The CDR3 length is 12 residues. CDR3 protein: CASSQTTDTQYF. CDR3 in DNA: TGTGCCAGCAGCCAGACCACAGATACGCAGTATTTT.

This clonotype has more than one count but fewer than ten. This sequence joins TRBV24-1 and TRBJ1-5; D gene unclear. The V gene's germline CDR1 is KGHDR and CDR2 SFDVKD. V lost 2 bases and J 1 base, leaving 11 bases between the germline ends. This CDR3 spans 16 amino acids. The CDR3 sequence is CATSDSDGPSNQPQHF. The CDR3 DNA reads as TGTGCCACCAGTGATTCCGACGGCCCCAGCAATCAGCCCCAGCATTTT.

The sample holds a few counts of this clonotype. V usage is TRBV6-5 and J usage is TRBJ1-3; D not resolved. The CDR3 sequence is 13 residues long. Germline lookup yields CDR1 MNHEY and CDR2 SVGAGI. Between the trimmed V and J ends, which lost 4 bases and 0 bases, there was a span of 4 bases. CDR3 sequence: CASSSSSGNTIYF. The CDR3 DNA reads TGTGCCAGCAGTTCCAGCTCTGGAAACACCATATATTTT.

As concerns this clonotype: A clone one base away is much larger, so this may be a read error. V usage is TRBV6-2 or TRBV6-3 and J usage is TRBJ1-5; no definite D call. The CDR3 length is 12 residues. Trimming stripped 2 bases from V and 6 bases from J, with 5 bases between. Germline lookup yields CDR1 MNHEY and CDR2 SVGEGT. The CDR3 sequence is CASSYTPQPQHF. CDR3 DNA: TGTGCCAGCAGTTACACCCCTCAGCCCCAGCATTTT.

This clonotype has only a few counts. This chain connects TRBV28 to TRBJ2-1; TRBD1 is a possible D gene (7 bases). The V end lost 8 bases, the J end lost 2 bases, and 10 bases lay between the germline ends. The CDR3 runs to 13 residues. CDR1 MDHEN and CDR2 SYDVKM come from the germline V gene. The CDR3 sequence is CASGGGAYNEQFF. CDR3 bases: TGTGCCAGCGGAGGGGGCGCCTACAATGAGCAGTTCTTC.